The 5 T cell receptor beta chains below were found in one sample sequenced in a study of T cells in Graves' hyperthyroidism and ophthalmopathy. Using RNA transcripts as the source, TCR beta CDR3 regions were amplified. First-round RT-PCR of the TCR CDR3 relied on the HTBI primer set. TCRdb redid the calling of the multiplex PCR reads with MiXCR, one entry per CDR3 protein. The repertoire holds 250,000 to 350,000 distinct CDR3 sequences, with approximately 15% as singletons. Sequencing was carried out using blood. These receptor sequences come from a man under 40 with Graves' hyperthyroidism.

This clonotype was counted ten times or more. CDR3 sequence (DNA): TGTGCCAGCAGTTCCAGGGGGACCCGAAGACAAGAGACCCAGTACTTC. It codes for CASSSRGTRRQETQYF. V gene TRBV28 combines with J gene TRBJ2-5; 7 nucleotides line up with TRBD1. The CDR3 contains 16 residues. V lost 4 bases to trimming and J lost 2 bases; unmatched junction nucleotides: 10. Germline V lookup: CDR1 MDHEN, CDR2 SYDVKM.

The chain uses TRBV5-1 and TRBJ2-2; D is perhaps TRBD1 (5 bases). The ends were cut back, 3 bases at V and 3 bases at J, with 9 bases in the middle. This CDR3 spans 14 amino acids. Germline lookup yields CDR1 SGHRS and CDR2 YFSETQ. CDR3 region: CASSWGGDTGELFF. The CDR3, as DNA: TGCGCCAGCAGCTGGGGCGGAGACACCGGGGAGCTGTTTTTT.

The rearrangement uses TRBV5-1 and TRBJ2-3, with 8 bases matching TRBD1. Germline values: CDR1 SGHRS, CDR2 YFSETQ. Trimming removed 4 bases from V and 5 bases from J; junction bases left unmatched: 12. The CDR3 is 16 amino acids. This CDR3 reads CASSPGQGEGGDTQYF. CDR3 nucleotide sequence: TGCGCCAGCAGCCCAGGACAGGGCGAGGGCGGAGATACGCAGTATTTT.

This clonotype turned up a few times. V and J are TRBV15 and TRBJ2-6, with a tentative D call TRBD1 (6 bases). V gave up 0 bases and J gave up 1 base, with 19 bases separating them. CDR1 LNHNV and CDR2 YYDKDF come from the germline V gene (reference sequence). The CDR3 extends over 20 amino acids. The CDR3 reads CATSRDDGGTQTSGANVLTF. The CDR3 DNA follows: TGTGCCACCAGCAGAGATGACGGTGGGACACAAACTTCTGGGGCCAACGTCCTGACTTTC.

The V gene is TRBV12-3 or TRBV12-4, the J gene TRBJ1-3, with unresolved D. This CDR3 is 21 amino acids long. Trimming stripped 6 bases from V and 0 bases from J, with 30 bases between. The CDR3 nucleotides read TGTGCCAGCAGCCTTTATCCCATGACCCACTCGGGGAAACGCTCTGGAAACACCATATATTTT. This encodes CASSLYPMTHSGKRSGNTIYF.